This T cell receptor beta chain was profiled in a study of shared clonotypes between healthy human individuals. Points from the study as a whole: Tissues were not sampled, only blood, and their repertoires likely differ.

Deep was the level at which the assay was run. Clones were read by immunoSEQ multiplex PCR, and TCRdb kept only the in-frame ones, dropping some. The sample contains about half a million clones, 70% to 80% of which appear only once. As to this clone: Its antigen is undetermined.

All donors were healthy HIV-negative adults lacking recent acute infections or vaccinations. Germline CDR1 is MGHDK and CDR2 is SYGVNS. The CDR3 consists of 13 residues. Trimming left V 4 bases short and J 2 bases short, with 3 bases between. This receptor was obtained from a woman aged 40 to 50 in good health. Some clones in this sample may be carry-over from other donors' samples. The chain joins TRBV25-1 to TRBJ2-6; unclear D gene. The sample comprised PBMCs. CDR3 nucleotide sequence: TGTGCCAGCAGTGTACCTGGGGCCAACGTCCTGACTTTC. It yields the protein CASSVPGANVLTF.